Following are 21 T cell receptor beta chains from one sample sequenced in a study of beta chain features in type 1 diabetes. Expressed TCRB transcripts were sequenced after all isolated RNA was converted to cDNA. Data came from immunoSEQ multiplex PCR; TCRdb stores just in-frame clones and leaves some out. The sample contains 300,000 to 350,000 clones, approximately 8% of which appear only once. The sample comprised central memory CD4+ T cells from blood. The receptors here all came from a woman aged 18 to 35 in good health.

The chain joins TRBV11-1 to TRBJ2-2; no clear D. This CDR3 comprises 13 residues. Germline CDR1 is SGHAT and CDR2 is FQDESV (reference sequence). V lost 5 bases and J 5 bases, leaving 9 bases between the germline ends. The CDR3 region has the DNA TGTGCCAGCAGCGACTTTGCGACCGGGGAGCTGTTTTTT. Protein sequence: CASSDFATGELFF.

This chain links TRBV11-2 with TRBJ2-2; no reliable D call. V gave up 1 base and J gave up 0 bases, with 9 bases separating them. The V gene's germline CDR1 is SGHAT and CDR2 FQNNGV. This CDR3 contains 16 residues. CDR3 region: CASSLVPSANTGELFF. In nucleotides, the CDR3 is TGTGCCAGCAGCTTAGTTCCCAGCGCGAACACCGGGGAGCTGTTTTTT.

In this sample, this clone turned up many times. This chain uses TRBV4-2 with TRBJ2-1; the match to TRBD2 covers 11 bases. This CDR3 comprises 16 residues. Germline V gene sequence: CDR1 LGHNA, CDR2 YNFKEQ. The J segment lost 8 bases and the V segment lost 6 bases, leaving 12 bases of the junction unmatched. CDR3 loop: CASSRGVTSGSYEQFF. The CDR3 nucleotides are TGTGCCAGCAGTCGTGGGGTTACTAGCGGGAGCTATGAGCAGTTCTTC.

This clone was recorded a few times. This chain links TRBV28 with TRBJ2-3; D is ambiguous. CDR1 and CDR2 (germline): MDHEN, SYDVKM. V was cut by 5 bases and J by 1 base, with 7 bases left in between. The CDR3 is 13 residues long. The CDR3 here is CASSPVGTDTQYF. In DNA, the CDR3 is TGTGCCAGCAGTCCCGTGGGCACAGATACGCAGTATTTT.

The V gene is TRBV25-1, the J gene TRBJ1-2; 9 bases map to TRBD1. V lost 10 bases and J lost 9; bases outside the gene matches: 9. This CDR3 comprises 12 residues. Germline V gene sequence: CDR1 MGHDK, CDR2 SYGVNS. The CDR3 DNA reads TGTGCCACCGCCGGGACAGGGTTACGCTACACCTTC. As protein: CATAGTGLRYTF.

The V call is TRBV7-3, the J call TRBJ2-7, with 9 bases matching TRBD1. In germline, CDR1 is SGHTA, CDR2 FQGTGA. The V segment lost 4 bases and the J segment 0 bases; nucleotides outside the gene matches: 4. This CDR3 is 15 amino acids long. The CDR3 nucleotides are TGTGCCAGCAGCTACCGGGACAGGGCCTCCTACGAGCAGTACTTC. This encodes CASSYRDRASYEQYF.

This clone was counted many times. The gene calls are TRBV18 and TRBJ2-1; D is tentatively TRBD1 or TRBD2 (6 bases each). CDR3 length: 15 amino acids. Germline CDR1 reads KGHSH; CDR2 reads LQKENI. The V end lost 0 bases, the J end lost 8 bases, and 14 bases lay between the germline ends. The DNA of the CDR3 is TGTGCCAGCTCACCACCCTGGGCCGGGGGCCATGAGCAGTTCTTC. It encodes CASSPPWAGGHEQFF. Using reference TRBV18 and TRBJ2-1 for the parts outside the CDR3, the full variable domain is NAGVMQNPRHLVRRRGQEARLRCSPMKGHSHVYWYRQLPEEGLKFMVYLQKENIIDESGMPKERFSAEFPKEGPSILRIQQVVRGDSAAYFCASSPPWAGGHEQFFGPGTRLTVL.

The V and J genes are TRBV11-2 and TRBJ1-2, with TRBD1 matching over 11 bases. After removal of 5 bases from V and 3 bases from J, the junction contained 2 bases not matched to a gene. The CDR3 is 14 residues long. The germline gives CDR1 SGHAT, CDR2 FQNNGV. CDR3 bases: TGTGCCAGCAGCCGGGACAGGGGGGACTATGGCTACACCTTC. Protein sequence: CASSRDRGDYGYTF.

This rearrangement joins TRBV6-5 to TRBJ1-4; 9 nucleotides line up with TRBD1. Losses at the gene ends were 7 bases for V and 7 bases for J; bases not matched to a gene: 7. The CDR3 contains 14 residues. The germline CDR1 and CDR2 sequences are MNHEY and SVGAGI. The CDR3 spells CASTSGQGTEKLFF. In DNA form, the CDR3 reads TGTGCCAGCACATCGGGACAGGGCACTGAAAAACTGTTTTTT.

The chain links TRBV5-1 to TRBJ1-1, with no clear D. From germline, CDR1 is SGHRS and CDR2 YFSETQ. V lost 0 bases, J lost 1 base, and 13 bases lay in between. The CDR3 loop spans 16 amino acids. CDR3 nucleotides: TGCGCCAGCAGCTTGGTCGGACCGACCTCGAACACTGAAGCTTTCTTT. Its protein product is CASSLVGPTSNTEAFF.

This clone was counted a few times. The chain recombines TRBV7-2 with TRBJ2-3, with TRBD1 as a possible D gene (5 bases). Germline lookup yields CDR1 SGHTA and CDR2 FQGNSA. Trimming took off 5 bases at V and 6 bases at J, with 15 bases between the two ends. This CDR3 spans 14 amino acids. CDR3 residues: CASSPRQGWDTQYF. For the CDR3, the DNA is TGTGCCAGCAGCCCGCGCCAGGGCTGGGATACGCAGTATTTT. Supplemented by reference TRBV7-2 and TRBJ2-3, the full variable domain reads GAGVSQSPSNKVTEKGKDVELRCDPISGHTALYWYRQSLGQGLEFLIYFQGNSAPDKSGLPSDRFSAERTGGSVSTLTIQRTQQEDSAVYLCASSPRQGWDTQYFGPGTRLTVL.

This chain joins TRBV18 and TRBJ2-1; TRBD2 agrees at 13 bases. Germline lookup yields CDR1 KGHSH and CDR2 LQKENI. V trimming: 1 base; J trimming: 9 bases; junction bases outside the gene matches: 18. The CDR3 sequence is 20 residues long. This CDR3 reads CASSPLGIPGTSGDLGEQFF. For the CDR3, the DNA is TGTGCCAGCTCACCACTGGGGATACCCGGGACTAGCGGGGATCTTGGTGAGCAGTTCTTC.

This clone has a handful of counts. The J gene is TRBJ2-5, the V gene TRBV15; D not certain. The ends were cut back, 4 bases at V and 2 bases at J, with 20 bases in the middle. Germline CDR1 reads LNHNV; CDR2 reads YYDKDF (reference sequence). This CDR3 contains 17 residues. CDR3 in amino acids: CATSKDLGRLQQETQYF. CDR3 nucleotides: TGTGCCACCAGCAAAGACCTTGGCCGGCTACAACAAGAGACCCAGTACTTC. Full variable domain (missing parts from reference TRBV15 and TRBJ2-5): DAMVIQNPRYQVTQFGKPVTLSCSQTLNHNVMYWYQQKSSQAPKLLFHYYDKDFNNEADTPDNFQSRRPNTSFCFLDIRSPGLGDTAMYLCATSKDLGRLQQETQYFGPGTRLLVL.

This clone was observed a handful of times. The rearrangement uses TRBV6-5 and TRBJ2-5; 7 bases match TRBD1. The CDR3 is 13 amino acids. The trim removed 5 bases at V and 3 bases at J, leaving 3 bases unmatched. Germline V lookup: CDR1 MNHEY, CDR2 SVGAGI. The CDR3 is CASSGTAEETQYF. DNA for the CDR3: TGTGCCAGCAGTGGGACAGCCGAAGAGACCCAGTACTTC.

CDR3 region: CASSAHSRENEKLFF. The CDR3 coding sequence is TGCGCCAGCAGCGCCCACAGTAGGGAAAATGAAAAACTGTTTTTT. The chain has TRBV4-1 and TRBJ1-4; D is uncertain. The CDR3 has 15 amino acids. Germline V lookup: CDR1 MGHRA, CDR2 YSYEKL. V gave up 5 bases and J gave up 5 bases, with 15 bases separating them.

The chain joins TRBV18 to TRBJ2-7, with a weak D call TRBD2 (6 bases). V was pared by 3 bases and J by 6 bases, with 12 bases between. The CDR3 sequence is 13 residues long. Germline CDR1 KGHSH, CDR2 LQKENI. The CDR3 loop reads CASSPPGAGEQYF. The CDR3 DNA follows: TGTGCCAGCTCACCCCCGGGAGCTGGCGAGCAGTACTTC.

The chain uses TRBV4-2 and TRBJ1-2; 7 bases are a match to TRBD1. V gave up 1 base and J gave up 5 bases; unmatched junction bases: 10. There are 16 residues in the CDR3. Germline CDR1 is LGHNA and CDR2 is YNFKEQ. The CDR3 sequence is CASSQAHGQDLYGYTF. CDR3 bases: TGTGCCAGCAGCCAAGCTCATGGACAGGACCTTTATGGCTACACCTTC.

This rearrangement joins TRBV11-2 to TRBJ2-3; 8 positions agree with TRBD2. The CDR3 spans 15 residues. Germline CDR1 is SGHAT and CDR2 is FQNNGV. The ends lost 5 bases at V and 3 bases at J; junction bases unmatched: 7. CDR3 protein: CASSVGVAGTDTQYF. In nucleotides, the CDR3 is TGTGCCAGCAGCGTCGGAGTAGCGGGAACAGATACGCAGTATTTT.

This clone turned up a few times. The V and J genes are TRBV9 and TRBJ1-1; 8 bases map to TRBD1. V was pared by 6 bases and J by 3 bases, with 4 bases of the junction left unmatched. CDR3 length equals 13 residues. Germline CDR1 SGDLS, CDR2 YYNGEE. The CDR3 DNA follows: TGTGCCAGCACCGGACAGGGCGACACTGAAGCTTTCTTT. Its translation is CASTGQGDTEAFF.

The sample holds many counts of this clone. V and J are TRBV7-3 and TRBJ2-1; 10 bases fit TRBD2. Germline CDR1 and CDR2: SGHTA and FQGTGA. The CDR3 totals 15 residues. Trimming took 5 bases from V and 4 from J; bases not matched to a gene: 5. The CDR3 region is CASSRTGLAYNEQFF. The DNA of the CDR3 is TGTGCCAGCAGCAGGACGGGACTAGCGTACAATGAGCAGTTCTTC.

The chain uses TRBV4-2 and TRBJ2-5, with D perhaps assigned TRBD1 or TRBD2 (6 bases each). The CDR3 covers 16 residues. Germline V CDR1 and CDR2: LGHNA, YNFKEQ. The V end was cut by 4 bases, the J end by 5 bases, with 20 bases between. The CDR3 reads CASSLLLSGAGETQYF. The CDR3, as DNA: TGTGCCAGCAGCCTTCTCTTATCGGGGGCTGGTGAGACCCAGTACTTC.